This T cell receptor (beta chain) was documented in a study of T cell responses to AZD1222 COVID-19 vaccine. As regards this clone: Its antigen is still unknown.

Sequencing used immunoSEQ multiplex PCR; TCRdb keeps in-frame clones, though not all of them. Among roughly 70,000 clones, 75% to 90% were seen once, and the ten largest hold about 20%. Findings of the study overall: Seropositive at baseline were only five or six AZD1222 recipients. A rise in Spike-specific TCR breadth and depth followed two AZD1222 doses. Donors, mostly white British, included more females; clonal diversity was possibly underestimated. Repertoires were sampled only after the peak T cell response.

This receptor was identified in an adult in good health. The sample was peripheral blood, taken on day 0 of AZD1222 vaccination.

This CDR3 reads CASSPPRTIPNEQFF. Here the CDR3 DNA reads TGTGCCAGCAGCCCTCCCCGGACTATCCCCAATGAGCAGTTCTTC. The gene calls are TRBV7-2 and TRBJ2-1, with D perhaps matching TRBD2 (6 bases). V was trimmed by 5 bases and J by 6 bases, leaving 17 bases between them. This CDR3 contains 15 residues. Germline V gene lookup returns CDR1 SGHTA and CDR2 FQGNSA.